This T cell receptor (beta chain) derives from a study of T-cell reconstitution after alpha-beta-depleted transplantation in children. Unique molecular identifiers were built into the TCRbeta library. TCRdb used MiXCR to reprocess the PCR reads, holding one entry per CDR3 protein. The table includes 600,000 to 700,000 distinct CDR3 sequences, approximately 17% detected once. Remarks on this clonotype: The junction and the germline gene differ at one end; a read error may be behind it.

This CDR3 has 11 amino acids. Germline V gene sequence: CDR1 DFQATT, CDR2 SNEGSKA (reference sequence). The V gene is TRBV20-1, the J gene TRBJ2-3; D unresolved. This TCR came from a human donor who donated a stem cell graft to a child with acute myeloid leukemia. The specimen comprised PBMCs from the stem cell graft donor, sampled from the stem cell graft. CDR3: CSAKGPDTHYF. The CDR3 nucleotides are TGCAGTGCCAAAGGACCGGATACGCATTATTTT.